Below, 17 T cell receptor beta chains from the same sample are listed, as sequenced in a study of blood T cell repertoires in COVID-19. The data were produced by immunoSEQ multiplex PCR, yet TCRdb's version contains in-frame clones alone and is incomplete. This sample carries roughly 160,000 clones, around nine tenths of them seen once, and the ten largest clones take about 9.3%. The sequencing sample was made of peripheral blood. Receptor source: a woman between 65 and 79 years old with COVID-19, enrolled during active disease.

The genes are TRBV7-2 and TRBJ1-1, with D uncertain. The V gene lost 6 bases and the J gene lost 6 bases, with 8 bases spanning the gap. Looked up from germline, CDR1 is SGHTA and CDR2 is FQGNSA. There are 11 residues in the CDR3. CDR3 region: CASRPAAEAFF. The CDR3 DNA reads TGTGCCAGCAGGCCCGCGGCTGAAGCTTTCTTT.

This chain joins TRBV6-5 and TRBJ2-7; 8 positions agree with TRBD1. CDR3 size: 15 residues. The germline gives CDR1 MNHEY, CDR2 SVGAGI. The ends lost 7 bases at V and 2 bases at J; junction bases unmatched: 10. CDR3 sequence (DNA): TGTGCCAGCACCCTCAACCAGGGACAGGCCTACGAGCAGTACTTC. Its translation: CASTLNQGQAYEQYF.

The V gene is TRBV28, the J gene TRBJ1-2; 8 positions agree with TRBD1. The ends lost 6 bases at V and 8 bases at J; junction bases unmatched: 11. The length of the CDR3 is 14 residues. Germline CDR1 reads MDHEN; CDR2 reads SYDVKM. The CDR3 bases are TGTGCCAGCAGCCTCCCTGGACAGGGCCGAGGCTACACCTTC. It translates to CASSLPGQGRGYTF.

The chain employs TRBV6-1 and TRBJ2-4; 8 bases are shared with TRBD1. V dropped 3 bases and J dropped 8; count of bases not matched to a gene: 3. Germline V gives CDR1 MNHNS, CDR2 SASEGT. The CDR3 loop spans 13 amino acids. CDR3 sequence: CASSEDREDIQYF. The CDR3 nucleotides are TGTGCCAGCAGTGAGGACAGGGAGGACATTCAGTACTTC.

The chain carries TRBV5-1 and TRBJ2-5; possible D gene TRBD2, 5 bases. The CDR3 spans 14 residues. CDR1 and CDR2 (germline): SGHRS, YFSETQ. Trimming shortened V by 5 bases and J by 1 base, and 12 bases separated the two germline ends. In nucleotides, the CDR3 is TGCGCCAGCAGTATGGGCGGAGGCCAAGAGACCCAGTACTTC. Its protein is CASSMGGGQETQYF. The whole variable domain, remainder taken from reference TRBV5-1 and TRBJ2-5, is KAGVTQTPRYLIKTRGQQVTLSCSPISGHRSVSWYQQTPGQGLQFLFEYFSETQRNKGNFPGRFSGRQFSNSRSEMNVSTLELGDSALYLCASSMGGGQETQYFGPGTRLLVL.

J is TRBJ1-1 and V is TRBV7-9, with D tentatively TRBD1 (5 bases). V lost 5 bases and J lost 1, with 11 bases in between. The germline V gene encodes CDR1 SEHNR and CDR2 FQNEAQ (reference sequence). There are 14 residues in the CDR3. CDR3 sequence reads: CASSEGLQNTEAFF. In DNA form, the CDR3 reads TGTGCCAGCAGCGAGGGACTCCAGAACACTGAAGCTTTCTTT.

The V gene is TRBV28, the J gene TRBJ1-4; 8 bases map to TRBD1. From germline, CDR1 is MDHEN and CDR2 SYDVKM. Trimming took 8 bases from V and 7 from J; bases not matched to a gene: 3. The CDR3 runs 12 residues. This CDR3 reads CASQGASEKLFF. In DNA form, the CDR3 reads TGTGCCAGCCAGGGGGCGAGTGAAAAACTGTTTTTT.

The gene calls are TRBV19 and TRBJ2-2, with D uncertain. The germline V and J ends were trimmed by 8 bases and 4 bases, with 5 bases remaining between them. The length of the CDR3 is 11 residues. Germline-derived CDR1 and CDR2 are LNHDA and SQIVND (reference sequence). CDR3 region: CASLSTGELFF. For the CDR3, the DNA is TGTGCCAGTCTTAGCACCGGGGAGCTGTTTTTT.

J is TRBJ1-2 and V is TRBV5-1, with a possible D match to TRBD1 (5 bases). Germline CDR1 SGHRS, CDR2 YFSETQ. The CDR3 spans 13 residues. Trimming removed 0 bases at V and 4 bases at J, with 7 bases between. CDR3 sequence reads: CASSLETVYGYTF. CDR3 sequence (DNA): TGCGCCAGCAGCTTGGAGACAGTCTATGGCTACACCTTC.

This chain uses TRBV18 with TRBJ1-4, with D perhaps TRBD1 (5 bases). Germline V gene sequence: CDR1 KGHSH, CDR2 LQKENI. The CDR3 runs 16 residues. With 5 bases removed from V and 8 bases from J, the gap between germline ends came to 21 bases. CDR3 nucleotide sequence: TGTGCCAGCTCAGCTCAGGGAGGGACTAAGACGGAAAAACTGTTTTTT. It encodes CASSAQGGTKTEKLFF.

The gene calls are TRBV2 and TRBJ1-2, with TRBD1 as a possible D gene (6 bases). From germline, CDR1 is SNHLY and CDR2 FYNNEI. Between the trimmed V and J ends, which lost 6 bases and 3 bases, there was a span of 23 bases. The length of the CDR3 is 17 residues. The CDR3 coding sequence is TGTGCCAGCAGCACGGACAGCCCAAGTCCTACCCACTATGGCTACACCTTC. It translates to CASSTDSPSPTHYGYTF. Filled out from reference TRBV2 and TRBJ1-2, the complete variable domain reads EPEVTQTPSHQVTQMGQEVILRCVPISNHLYFYWYRQILGQKVEFLVSFYNNEISEKSEIFDDQFSVERPDGSNFTLKIRSTKLEDSAMYFCASSTDSPSPTHYGYTFGSGTRLTVV.

V gene TRBV11-2 combines with J gene TRBJ2-7; D is possibly TRBD2 (6 bases). V lost 1 base and J lost 6, with 10 bases in between. This CDR3 is 13 amino acids long. Germline CDR1 is SGHAT and CDR2 is FQNNGV. The CDR3 DNA reads as TGTGCCAGCAGCTTAGTGGCGGGAAGCGAGCAGTACTTC. It is translated as CASSLVAGSEQYF. The complete variable domain, with remaining parts taken from reference TRBV11-2 and TRBJ2-7, reads EAGVAQSPRYKIIEKRQSVAFWCNPISGHATLYWYQQILGQGPKLLIQFQNNGVVDDSQLPKDRFSAERLKGVDSTLKIQPAKLEDSAVYLCASSLVAGSEQYFGPGTRLTVT.

J is TRBJ1-1 and V is TRBV19; 8 bases line up with TRBD1. The germline gives CDR1 LNHDA, CDR2 SQIVND (reference sequence). After removal of 9 bases from V and 1 base from J, the junction contained 13 bases not matched to a gene. There are 16 residues in the CDR3. CDR3 in amino acids: CASHSPRQGRNTEAFF. The CDR3 DNA reads TGTGCCAGCCACTCCCCGCGACAGGGGAGGAACACTGAAGCTTTCTTT.

By sample fraction, this clone is medium-sized. One junction end does not reproduce the germline sequence, and a read error may be involved. This sample includes further DNA sequences coding for the same CDR3. The V and J genes are TRBV29-1 and TRBJ2-5; 8 bases are a match to TRBD2. In germline, CDR1 is SQVTM, CDR2 ANQGSEA. CDR3 length equals 14 residues. CDR3 sequence (DNA): TGCCGCGTGGGGGGACCGGGGGGGGGAGAGACCCAGTACTTC. This codes for CRVGGPGGGETQYF.

In this sample, this clone turned up a few times. The chain combines TRBV5-4 with TRBJ1-6; D remains ambiguous. This CDR3 has 17 amino acids. Trimming shortened V by 0 bases and J by 0 bases, and 10 bases separated the two germline ends. CDR1 SGHNT and CDR2 YYREEE come from the germline V gene (reference sequence). CDR3 sequence reads: CASSLVLLSSYNSPLHF. CDR3 DNA: TGTGCCAGCAGCTTGGTGTTGCTCAGCTCCTATAATTCACCCCTCCACTTT. The whole variable domain, remainder taken from reference TRBV5-4 and TRBJ1-6, is ETGVTQSPTHLIKTRGQQVTLRCSSQSGHNTVSWYQQALGQGPQFIFQYYREEENGRGNFPPRFSGLQFPNYSSELNVNALELDDSALYLCASSLVLLSSYNSPLHFGNGTRLTVT.

The chain recombines TRBV28 with TRBJ1-2, with 7 positions matching TRBD1. This CDR3 is 19 amino acids long. V lost 6 bases to trimming and J lost 3 bases; unmatched junction nucleotides: 22. Germline-derived CDR1 and CDR2 are MDHEN and SYDVKM. The CDR3 bases are TGTGCCAGCAGCTTCGACCCCACGGCATTGGGACAGTATCACTATGGCTACACCTTC. Its translation: CASSFDPTALGQYHYGYTF.

The chain joins TRBV19 to TRBJ1-4; a possible D gene is TRBD1 (6 bases). Trimming took off 3 bases at V and 5 bases at J, with 19 bases between the two ends. This CDR3 is built from 17 residues. The V gene's germline CDR1 is LNHDA and CDR2 SQIVND (reference sequence). The CDR3 DNA is TGTGCCAGTAGTATCACGGGACAATTTGACCAGAATGAAAAACTGTTTTTT. Translating gives CASSITGQFDQNEKLFF.